This T cell receptor beta chain emerged from a study of CD8+CD57+ T cells in acquired aplastic anemia. Study information: Sorted CD4+ and CD8+ cells yielded DNA averaging around 3.2 ug.

Study-level points and caveats: Patients and healthy controls showed no significant CD8+ Simpson's diversity difference. Over 25 CD8+ CDR3 sequences occurred in both the patients and the controls.

This clonotype was recorded once. Antigen: not known. The CDR3 is 15 residues long. Germline V gene lookup returns CDR1 LGHDT and CDR2 YNNKEL (reference sequence). V was clipped by 1 base and J by 0 bases, with 7 bases between them. TCR beta VDJ and CDR3 profiling used genomic DNA as template. TCRdb re-analysed the reads in MiXCR, keeping a single row per CDR3 protein. The table lists more than 150,000 distinct CDR3 sequences, around 50% of them singletons. All sequencing subjects had displayed CD8+CD57+ cell expansion on flow cytometry. The sequence derives from a human donor with aplastic anemia. Specimen: sorted CD4+, CD8+, or CD8+CD57+ T cells (not recorded which) from PBMCs. J is TRBJ2-1 and V is TRBV3-1; D unresolved. CDR3 nucleotides: TGTGCCAGCAGCCAAGTTCGGATCTCCTACAATGAGCAGTTCTTC. Protein: CASSQVRISYNEQFF.